This TCR beta chain was documented in a study of T cells in Graves' hyperthyroidism and ophthalmopathy. Study-wide results and limits: Patients with ophthalmopathy were separated from those with stable hyperthyroidism by a 13 V-J model. Progression to ophthalmopathy was predicted a median of roughly 6.8 months early.

RNA transcripts yielded amplified TCR beta CDR3 regions. HTBI primers were employed in a first-round RT-PCR of the TCR CDR3. MiXCR, applied by TCRdb to the multiplex PCR reads, yields one record per CDR3 protein. This sample has around 580,000 distinct CDR3 sequences; over 15% occur once, and the top ten carry about 20%. It was uncontrolled infection, other autoimmune disease, pregnancy or lactation that excluded patients. As regards this clonotype: Its target is unknown.

V dropped 1 base and J dropped 2 bases, with 12 bases sitting between them. The germline CDR1 and CDR2 sequences are MGHRA and YSYEKL. The CDR3 is 15 residues long. The rearrangement links TRBV4-1 to TRBJ2-7; D perhaps matches TRBD1 (5 bases). What was sequenced was blood. The clonotype comes from a woman aged 18-35 years with Graves' hyperthyroidism. In nucleotides, the CDR3 is TGCGCCAGCAGCCAAGGACAGAATTTACCCTACGAGCAGTACTTC. Translation: CASSQGQNLPYEQYF.